One T cell receptor (beta chain) is described in this entry. This CDR3 is 14 amino acids long. V gave up 3 bases and J gave up 5 bases; unmatched junction bases: 3. Germline assignment: CDR1 ENHRY and CDR2 SYGVKD. The record originates from a study of blood T cell repertoires in COVID-19. Across the whole study: Sample material is recorded as cDNA or gDNA derived from T cells, B-cell-depleted T cells, or PBMCs.

Profiled with immunoSEQ multiplex PCR; TCRdb holds only in-frame clones, not every one. The sample lists approximately 470,000 clones, 75% to 90% occurring once. The gene calls are TRBV10-3 and TRBJ2-1, with 8 positions matching TRBD2. Sequencing input: peripheral blood. The receptor comes from a human donor in a cohort sampled during active COVID-19. The chain's CDR3 is CAISDGRANNEQFF. CDR3 sequence (DNA): TGTGCCATCAGTGACGGGAGGGCCAACAATGAGCAGTTCTTC.